This T cell receptor beta chain stems from a study of cytomegalovirus exposure and HLA in healthy donors. The length of the CDR3 is 15 residues. V shed 6 bases, J shed 1 base, and the junction held 9 bases outside the gene matches. Germline CDR1 MGHDK, CDR2 SYGVNS. General study findings and limits: Accurate HLA-A and HLA-B prediction from TCR beta sequences was reported for most subjects. TCR beta V- and J-gene trimming was later associated with a missense DCLRE1C variant.

PCR employed 60 Vbeta and 13 Jbeta primers. Data came from immunoSEQ multiplex PCR; TCRdb stores just in-frame clones and leaves some out. The sample shows about 35,000 clones, around 77% of them seen only once. For this clone: The antigen is not known.

Specimen: PBMCs. This chain links TRBV25-1 with TRBJ2-7; 7 bases agree with TRBD1. The TCR was taken from a woman in her twenties or thirties in good health and CMV-seropositive. The DNA for the CDR3 is TGTGCCAGCAGATTCGGACAGGCCGGGTCCTACGAGCAGTACTTC. Protein sequence: CASRFGQAGSYEQYF.